The source of this T cell receptor (beta chain) is a study of cytomegalovirus exposure and HLA in healthy donors. With 60 Vbeta and 13 Jbeta primers, the PCR was carried out. The repertoire was sequenced with immunoSEQ multiplex PCR; TCRdb's copy has only in-frame clones and lacks some. The table shows about 160,000 clones, with approximately 84% occurring only once. V was cut by 5 bases and J by 6 bases, with 11 bases left in between. The CDR3 is 12 residues long. CDR1 and CDR2 (germline): MNHEY, SVGAGI. The chain carries TRBV6-5 and TRBJ2-7; D remains ambiguous. This TCR was sampled from a young man in good health and CMV-seropositive. The sample was PBMCs. The CDR3 DNA reads as TGTGCCAGCAGTATAGTATTTTCCGAGCAGTACTTC. Encoded protein: CASSIVFSEQYF.